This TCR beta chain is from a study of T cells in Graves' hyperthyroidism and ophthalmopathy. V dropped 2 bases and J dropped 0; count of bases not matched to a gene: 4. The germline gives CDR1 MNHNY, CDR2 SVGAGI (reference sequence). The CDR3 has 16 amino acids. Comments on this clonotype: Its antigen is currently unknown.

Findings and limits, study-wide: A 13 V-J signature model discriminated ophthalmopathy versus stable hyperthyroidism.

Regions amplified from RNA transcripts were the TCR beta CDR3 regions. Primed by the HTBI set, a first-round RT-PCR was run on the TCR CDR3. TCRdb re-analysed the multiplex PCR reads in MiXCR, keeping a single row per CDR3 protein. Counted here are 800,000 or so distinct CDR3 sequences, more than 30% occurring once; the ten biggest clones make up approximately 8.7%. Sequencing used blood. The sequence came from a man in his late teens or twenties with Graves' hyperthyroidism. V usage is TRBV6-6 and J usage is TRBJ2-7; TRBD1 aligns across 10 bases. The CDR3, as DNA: TGTGCCAGCAGTTACGGGGACAGGGGCCTCTCCTACGAGCAGTACTTC. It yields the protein CASSYGDRGLSYEQYF.